This paragraph reports one T cell receptor (beta chain). Looked up from germline, CDR1 is SEHNR and CDR2 is FQNEAQ (reference sequence). V shed 5 bases and J shed 9 bases, with 8 bases lying between them. The CDR3 is 12 amino acids. The data derive from a study of OX40 agonist ivuxolimab in advanced cancers. Study background: Patients achieving partial responses numbered three: one hepatocellular carcinoma case and two cutaneous melanoma cases.

Profiling relied on immunoSEQ multiplex PCR, and the TCRdb table lists in-frame clones only, not all of them. The sample yields around 62,000 clones, 89% seen once. The sample was CD4+ or CD8+ T cells sorted from blood, taken in a trial of the OX40 agonist ivuxolimab. This clonotype was sampled from an adult with an advanced solid tumor such as melanoma, head and neck, liver or kidney cancer. The J gene is TRBJ1-6, the V gene TRBV7-9, with D possibly matching TRBD1 (5 bases). The CDR3 reads CASSGASSPLHF. The CDR3 DNA follows: TGTGCCAGCAGCGGGGCGAGTTCACCCCTCCACTTT. Combining the CDR3 with reference TRBV7-9 and TRBJ1-6 gives the whole variable domain DTGVSQNPRHKITKRGQNVTFRCDPISEHNRLYWYRQTLGQGPEFLTYFQNEAQLEKSRLLSDRFSAERPKGSFSTLEIQRTEQGDSAMYLCASSGASSPLHFGNGTRLTVT.